This TCR beta chain came from a study of cytomegalovirus exposure and HLA in healthy donors. Study details: Within an early data release were 80 million to 90 million unique TCRs drawn from HLA-typed donors. Study findings and constraints: Presence/absence analyses rested on an assumption that sequencing depth was roughly uniform across donors. In vitro, three CMV-associated chains proved specific for CMV antigens.

The CDR3 extends over 14 amino acids. Germline CDR1 LNHDA, CDR2 SQIVND (reference sequence). V lost 3 bases and J 5 bases, leaving 10 bases between the germline ends. Regarding this clone: Its matching antigen is unknown. This specimen includes other DNA sequences encoding the same CDR3.

PCR was performed using 60 Vbeta and 13 Jbeta primers. Generated by immunoSEQ multiplex PCR, the TCRdb table keeps only in-frame clones and is missing some. The repertoire holds 130,000 to 150,000 clones, with around a tenth as singletons. Donors were nominally healthy when sampled, though unrecorded immune exposures were likely. The sample was PBMCs. V and J are TRBV19 and TRBJ2-2, with a tentative D call TRBD2 (6 bases). The receptor was isolated from a male donor in good health and CMV-seronegative. CDR3 amino acids: CASSIVGGTGELFF. CDR3 in DNA: TGTGCCAGTAGTATCGTGGGGGGAACCGGGGAGCTGTTTTTT.